The 2 T cell receptor beta chains below were found in one sample sequenced in a study of blood T cell repertoires in COVID-19. Sequencing was performed with immunoSEQ multiplex PCR; in TCRdb, only in-frame clones are kept and a portion is missing. The table lists roughly 160,000 clones, approximately 86% of them singletons. Sequenced sample: peripheral blood. The receptors derive from a man aged 60 to 69 with COVID-19, enrolled during active disease.

This chain's CDR3 is CASSSLITSRGTGELFF. The CDR3, as DNA: TGTGCCAGCAGCTCTCTCATCACGTCTAGGGGGACCGGGGAGCTGTTTTTT. This sequence joins TRBV5-6 and TRBJ2-2, with a weak D call TRBD1 (6 bases). The V gene's germline CDR1 is SGHDT and CDR2 YYEEEE. This CDR3 has 17 amino acids. The V gene lost 3 bases and the J gene lost 5 bases, with 20 bases spanning the gap. The whole variable domain, remainder taken from reference TRBV5-6 and TRBJ2-2, is DAGVTQSPTHLIKTRGQQVTLRCSPKSGHDTVSWYQQALGQGPQFIFQYYEEEERQRGNFPDRFSGHQFPNYSSELNVNALLLGDSALYLCASSSLITSRGTGELFFGEGSRLTVL.

The chain joins TRBV18 to TRBJ2-3, with 11 bases lining up with TRBD2. CDR1 is KGHSH, CDR2 LQKENI, per germline. The CDR3 covers 16 residues. V was pared by 5 bases and J by 3 bases, with 7 bases of the junction left unmatched. The CDR3: CASSSFLAGGTDTQYF. The CDR3 coding sequence is TGTGCCAGCTCATCCTTCCTAGCGGGGGGAACAGATACGCAGTATTTT.